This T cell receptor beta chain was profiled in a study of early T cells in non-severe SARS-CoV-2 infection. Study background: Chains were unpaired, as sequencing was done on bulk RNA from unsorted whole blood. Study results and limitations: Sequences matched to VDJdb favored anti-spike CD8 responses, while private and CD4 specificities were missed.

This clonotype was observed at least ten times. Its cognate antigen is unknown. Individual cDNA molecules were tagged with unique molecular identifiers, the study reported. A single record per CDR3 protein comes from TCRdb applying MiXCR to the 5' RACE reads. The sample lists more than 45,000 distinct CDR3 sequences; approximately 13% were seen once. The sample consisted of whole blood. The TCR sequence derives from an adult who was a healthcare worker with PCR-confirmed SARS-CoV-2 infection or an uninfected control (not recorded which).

The CDR3 nucleotides are TGTGCCACCAGTGATTTTGGAGGGGCCGGGGAGCTGTTTTTT. This translates into CATSDFGGAGELFF. The genes are TRBV24-1 and TRBJ2-2, with TRBD2 as a possible D gene (6 bases). V lost 1 base and J lost 6, with 8 bases in between. Germline loops: CDR1 KGHDR, CDR2 SFDVKD. This CDR3 is 14 amino acids long.